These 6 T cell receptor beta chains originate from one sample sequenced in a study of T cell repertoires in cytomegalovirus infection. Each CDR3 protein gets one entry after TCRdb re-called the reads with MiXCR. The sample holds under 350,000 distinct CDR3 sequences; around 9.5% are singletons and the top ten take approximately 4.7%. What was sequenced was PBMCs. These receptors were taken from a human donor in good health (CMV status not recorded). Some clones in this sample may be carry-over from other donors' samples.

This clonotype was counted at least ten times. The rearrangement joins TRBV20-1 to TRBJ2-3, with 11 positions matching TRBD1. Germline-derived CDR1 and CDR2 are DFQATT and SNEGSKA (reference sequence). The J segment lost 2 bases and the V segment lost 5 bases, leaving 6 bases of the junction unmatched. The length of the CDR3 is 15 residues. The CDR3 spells CSAVRTGGLTDTQYF. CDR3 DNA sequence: TGCAGTGCTGTAAGGACAGGGGGCCTCACAGATACGCAGTATTTT.

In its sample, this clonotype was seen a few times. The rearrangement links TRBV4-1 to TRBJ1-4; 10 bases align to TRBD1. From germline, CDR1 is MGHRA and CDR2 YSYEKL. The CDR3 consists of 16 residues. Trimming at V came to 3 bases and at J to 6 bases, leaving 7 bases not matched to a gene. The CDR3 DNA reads TGCGCCAGCAGCCACAGACAGGGGGCCCTCGATGAAAAACTGTTTTTT. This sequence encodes CASSHRQGALDEKLFF.

CDR3 bases: TGTGCCAGTAGTATTAGCGAGGGGCCCCAGCATTTT. It yields the protein CASSISEGPQHF. The V gene is TRBV19, the J gene TRBJ1-5; D uncertain. The CDR3 contains 12 residues. Germline V lookup: CDR1 LNHDA, CDR2 SQIVND (reference sequence). Trimming pared 3 bases from V and 9 bases from J, leaving 9 bases between.

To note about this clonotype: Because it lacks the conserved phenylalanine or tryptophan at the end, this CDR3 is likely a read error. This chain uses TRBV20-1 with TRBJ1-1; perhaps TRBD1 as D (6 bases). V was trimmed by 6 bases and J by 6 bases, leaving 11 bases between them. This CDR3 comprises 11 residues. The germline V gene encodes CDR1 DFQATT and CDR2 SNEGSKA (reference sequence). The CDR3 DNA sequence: TGCAGTGCAGATACAGGGTCTGAAGCTTTCTCT. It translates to CSADTGSEAFS.

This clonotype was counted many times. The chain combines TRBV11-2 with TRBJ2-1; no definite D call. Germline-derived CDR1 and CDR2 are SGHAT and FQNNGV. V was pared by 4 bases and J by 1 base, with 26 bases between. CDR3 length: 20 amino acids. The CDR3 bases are TGTGCCAGCAGCTCACCACGCTTTAGCCGAGGAGTAGCTTCCTACAATGAGCAGTTCTTC. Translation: CASSSPRFSRGVASYNEQFF.

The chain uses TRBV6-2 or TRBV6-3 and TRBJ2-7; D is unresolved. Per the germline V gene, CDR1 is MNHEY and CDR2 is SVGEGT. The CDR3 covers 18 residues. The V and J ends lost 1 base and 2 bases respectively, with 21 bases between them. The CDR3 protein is CASSYYYSPGSEPYEQYF. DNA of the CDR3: TGTGCCAGCAGTTACTACTACTCTCCCGGGTCGGAGCCCTACGAGCAGTACTTC.